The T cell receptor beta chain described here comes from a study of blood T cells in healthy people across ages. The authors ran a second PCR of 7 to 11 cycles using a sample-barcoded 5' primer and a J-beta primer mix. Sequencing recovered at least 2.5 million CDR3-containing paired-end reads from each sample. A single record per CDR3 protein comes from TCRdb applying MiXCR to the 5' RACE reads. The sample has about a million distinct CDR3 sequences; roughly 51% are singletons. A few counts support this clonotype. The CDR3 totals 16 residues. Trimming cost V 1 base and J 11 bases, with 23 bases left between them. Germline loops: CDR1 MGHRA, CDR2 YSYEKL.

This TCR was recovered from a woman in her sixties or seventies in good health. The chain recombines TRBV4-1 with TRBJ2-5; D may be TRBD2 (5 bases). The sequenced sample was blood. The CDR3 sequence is CASSQVWAGFTGEQYF. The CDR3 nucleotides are TGCGCCAGCAGCCAAGTCTGGGCGGGTTTTACTGGGGAGCAGTACTTC.